The T cell receptor (beta chain) under discussion was sequenced for a study of cytomegalovirus exposure and HLA in healthy donors. Germline V CDR1 and CDR2: LNHDA, SQIVND (reference sequence). The CDR3 sequence is 15 residues long. Trimming removed 10 bases at V and 6 bases at J, with 24 bases between. PCR employed 60 Vbeta and 13 Jbeta primers. Measured with immunoSEQ multiplex PCR; TCRdb has only the in-frame clones, and not every one. The table has over 85,000 clones, approximately 84% seen once. This receptor was identified in a man aged 40-49 years in good health and CMV-seronegative. The rearrangement uses TRBV19 and TRBJ1-2; TRBD1 might be the D (5 bases). The sequenced sample consisted of PBMCs. CDR3 residues: CATTPTRGPGDGYTF. In DNA form, the CDR3 reads TGTGCCACCACCCCGACGCGGGGACCTGGAGATGGCTACACCTTC.